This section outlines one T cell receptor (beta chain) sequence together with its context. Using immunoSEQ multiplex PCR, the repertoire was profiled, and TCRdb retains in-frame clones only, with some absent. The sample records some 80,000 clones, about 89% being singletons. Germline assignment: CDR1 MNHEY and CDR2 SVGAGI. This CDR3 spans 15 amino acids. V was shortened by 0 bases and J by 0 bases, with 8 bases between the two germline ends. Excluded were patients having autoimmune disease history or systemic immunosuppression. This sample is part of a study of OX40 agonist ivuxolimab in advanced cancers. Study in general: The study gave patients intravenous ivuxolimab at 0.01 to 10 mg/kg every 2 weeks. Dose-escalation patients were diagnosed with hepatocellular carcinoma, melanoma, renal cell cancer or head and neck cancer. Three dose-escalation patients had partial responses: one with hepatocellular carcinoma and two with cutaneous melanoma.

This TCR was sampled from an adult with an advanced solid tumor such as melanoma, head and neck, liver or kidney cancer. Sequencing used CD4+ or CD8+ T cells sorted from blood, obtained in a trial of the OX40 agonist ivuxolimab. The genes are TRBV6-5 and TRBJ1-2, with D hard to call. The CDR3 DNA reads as TGTGCCAGCAGTTACTCCGCAGTTACTAACTATGGCTACACCTTC. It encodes CASSYSAVTNYGYTF.